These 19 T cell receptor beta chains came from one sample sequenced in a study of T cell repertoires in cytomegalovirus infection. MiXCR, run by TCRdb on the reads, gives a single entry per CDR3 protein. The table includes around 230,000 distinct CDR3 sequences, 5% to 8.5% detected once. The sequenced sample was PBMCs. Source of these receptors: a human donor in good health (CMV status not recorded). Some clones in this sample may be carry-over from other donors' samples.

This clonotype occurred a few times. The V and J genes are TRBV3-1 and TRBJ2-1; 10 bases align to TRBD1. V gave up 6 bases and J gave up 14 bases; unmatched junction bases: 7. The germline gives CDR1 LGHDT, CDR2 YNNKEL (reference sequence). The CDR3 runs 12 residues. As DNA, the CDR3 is TGTGCCAGCAGTCCCGGGACAGGGGTCGAGTTCTTC. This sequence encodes CASSPGTGVEFF.

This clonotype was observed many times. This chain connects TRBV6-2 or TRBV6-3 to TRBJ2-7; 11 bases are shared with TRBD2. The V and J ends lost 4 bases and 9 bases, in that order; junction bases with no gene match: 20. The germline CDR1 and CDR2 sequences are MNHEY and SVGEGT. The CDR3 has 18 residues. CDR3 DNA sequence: TGTGCCAGCAGTTCCTTCAGACTAGCGGGGCGTTCCTCCTCGGGGCAGTACTTC. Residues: CASSSFRLAGRSSSGQYF.

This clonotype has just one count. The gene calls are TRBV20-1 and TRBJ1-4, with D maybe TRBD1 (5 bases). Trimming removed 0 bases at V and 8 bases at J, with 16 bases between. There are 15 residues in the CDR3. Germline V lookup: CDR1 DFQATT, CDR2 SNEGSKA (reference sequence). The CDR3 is CSARDRRGFWEKLFF. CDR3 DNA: TGCAGTGCTAGAGATCGGAGGGGCTTTTGGGAAAAACTGTTTTTT.

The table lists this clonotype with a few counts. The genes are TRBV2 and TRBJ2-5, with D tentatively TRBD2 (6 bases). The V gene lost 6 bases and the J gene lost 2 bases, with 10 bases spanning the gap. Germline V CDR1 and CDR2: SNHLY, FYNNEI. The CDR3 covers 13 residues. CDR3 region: CASRLADQETQYF. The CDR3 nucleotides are TGTGCCAGCAGACTAGCTGATCAAGAGACCCAGTACTTC.

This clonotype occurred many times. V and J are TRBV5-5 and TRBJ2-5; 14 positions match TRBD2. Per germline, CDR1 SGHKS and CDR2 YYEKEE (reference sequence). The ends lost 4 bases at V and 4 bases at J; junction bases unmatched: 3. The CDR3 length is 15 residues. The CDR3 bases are TGTGCCAGCAGCGGGGGGACTAGCGGGGGAGAGACCCAGTACTTC. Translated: CASSGGTSGGETQYF.

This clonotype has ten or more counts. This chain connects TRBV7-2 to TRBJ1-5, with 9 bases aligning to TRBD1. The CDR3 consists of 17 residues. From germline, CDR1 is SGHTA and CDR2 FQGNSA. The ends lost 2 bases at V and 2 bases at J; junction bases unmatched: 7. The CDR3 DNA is TGTGCCAGCAGCTTACTTGGGACAGGGAACGGCAATCAGCCCCAGCATTTT. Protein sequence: CASSLLGTGNGNQPQHF.

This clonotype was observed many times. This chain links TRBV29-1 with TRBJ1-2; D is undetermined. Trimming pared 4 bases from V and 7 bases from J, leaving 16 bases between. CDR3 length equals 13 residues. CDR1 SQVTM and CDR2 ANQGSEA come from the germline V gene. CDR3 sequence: CSVGPGDSVGYTF. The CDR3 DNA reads TGCAGCGTTGGTCCAGGTGATTCCGTTGGCTACACCTTC. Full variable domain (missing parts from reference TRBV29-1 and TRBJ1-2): SAVISQKPSRDICQRGTSLTIQCQVDSQVTMMFWYRQQPGQSLTLIATANQGSEATYESGFVIDKFPISRPNLTFSTLTVSNMSPEDSSIYLCSVGPGDSVGYTFGSGTRLTVV.

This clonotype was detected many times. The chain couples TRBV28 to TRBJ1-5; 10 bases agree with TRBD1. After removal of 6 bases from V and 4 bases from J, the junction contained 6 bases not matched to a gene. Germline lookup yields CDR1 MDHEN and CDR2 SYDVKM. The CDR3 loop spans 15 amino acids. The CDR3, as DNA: TGTGCCAGCAGCCTCGGACAGGGGGGGAATCAGCCCCAGCATTTT. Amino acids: CASSLGQGGNQPQHF.

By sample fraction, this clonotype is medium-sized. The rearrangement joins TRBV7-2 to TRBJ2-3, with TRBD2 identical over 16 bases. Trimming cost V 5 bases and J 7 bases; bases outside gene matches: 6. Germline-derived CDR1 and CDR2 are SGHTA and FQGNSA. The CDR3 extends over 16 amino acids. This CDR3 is CASSAGLAGGYNTQYF. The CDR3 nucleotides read TGTGCCAGCAGCGCGGGACTAGCGGGGGGGTATAATACGCAGTATTTT.

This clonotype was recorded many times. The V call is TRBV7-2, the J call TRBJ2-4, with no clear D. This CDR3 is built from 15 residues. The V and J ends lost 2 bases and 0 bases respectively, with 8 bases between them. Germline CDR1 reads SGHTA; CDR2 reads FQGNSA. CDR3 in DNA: TGTGCCAGCAGCTTAATAACCCTAGCCAAAAACATTCAGTACTTC. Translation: CASSLITLAKNIQYF.

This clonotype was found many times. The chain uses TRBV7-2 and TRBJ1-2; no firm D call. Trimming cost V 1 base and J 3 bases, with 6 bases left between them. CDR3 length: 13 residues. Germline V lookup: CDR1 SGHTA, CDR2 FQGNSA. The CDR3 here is CASSLVLDYGYTF. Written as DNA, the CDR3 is TGTGCCAGCAGCTTAGTCCTTGACTATGGCTACACCTTC.

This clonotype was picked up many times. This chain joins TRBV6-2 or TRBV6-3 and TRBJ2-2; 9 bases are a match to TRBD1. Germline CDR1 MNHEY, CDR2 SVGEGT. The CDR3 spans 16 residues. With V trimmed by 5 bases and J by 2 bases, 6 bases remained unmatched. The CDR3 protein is CASSSPGQGNTGELFF. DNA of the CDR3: TGTGCCAGCAGTAGTCCGGGACAGGGAAACACCGGGGAGCTGTTTTTT.

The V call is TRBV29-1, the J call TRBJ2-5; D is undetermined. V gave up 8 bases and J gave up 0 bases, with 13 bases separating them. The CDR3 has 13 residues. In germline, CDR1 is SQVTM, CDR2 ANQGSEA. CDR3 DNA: TGCAGCTCCCTGGTGGCCGACCAAGAGACCCAGTACTTC. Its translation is CSSLVADQETQYF.

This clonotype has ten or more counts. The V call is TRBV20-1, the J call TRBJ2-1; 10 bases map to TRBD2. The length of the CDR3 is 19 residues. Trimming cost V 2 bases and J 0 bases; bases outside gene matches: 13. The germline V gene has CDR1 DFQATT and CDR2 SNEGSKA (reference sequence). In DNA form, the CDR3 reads TGCAGTGCTAGACCACTAGCGGGGCTGTTTACCAGCTCCTACAATGAGCAGTTCTTC. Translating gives CSARPLAGLFTSSYNEQFF.

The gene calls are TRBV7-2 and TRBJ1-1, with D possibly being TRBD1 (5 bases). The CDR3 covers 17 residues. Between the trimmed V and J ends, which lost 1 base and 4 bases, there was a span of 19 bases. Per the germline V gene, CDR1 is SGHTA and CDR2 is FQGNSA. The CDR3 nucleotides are TGTGCCAGCAGCTTAGTTGCAGGGCGACCTGGCCGCACTGAAGCTTTCTTT. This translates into CASSLVAGRPGRTEAFF.

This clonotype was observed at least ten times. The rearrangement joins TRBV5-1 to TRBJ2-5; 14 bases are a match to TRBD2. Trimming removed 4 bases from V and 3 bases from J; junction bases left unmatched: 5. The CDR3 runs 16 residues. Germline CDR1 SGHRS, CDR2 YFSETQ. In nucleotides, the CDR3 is TGCGCCAGCAGCCCCGGACTAGCGGGGGGCGAAGAGACCCAGTACTTC. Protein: CASSPGLAGGEETQYF.

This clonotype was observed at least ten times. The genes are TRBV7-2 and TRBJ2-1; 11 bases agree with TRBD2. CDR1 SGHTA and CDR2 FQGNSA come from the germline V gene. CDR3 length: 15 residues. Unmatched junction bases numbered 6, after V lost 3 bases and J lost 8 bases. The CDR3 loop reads CASSFSGGATYEQFF. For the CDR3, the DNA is TGTGCCAGCAGCTTTAGCGGGGGGGCCACGTATGAGCAGTTCTTC.

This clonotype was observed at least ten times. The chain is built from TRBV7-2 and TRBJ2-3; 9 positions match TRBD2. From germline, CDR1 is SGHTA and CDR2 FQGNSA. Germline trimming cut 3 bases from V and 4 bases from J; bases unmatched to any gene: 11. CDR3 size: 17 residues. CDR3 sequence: CASSLSRGGGESDTQYF. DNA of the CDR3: TGTGCCAGCAGCTTGAGTCGCGGGGGGGGGGAGTCAGATACGCAGTATTTT. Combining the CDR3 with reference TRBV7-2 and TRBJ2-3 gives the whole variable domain GAGVSQSPSNKVTEKGKDVELRCDPISGHTALYWYRQSLGQGLEFLIYFQGNSAPDKSGLPSDRFSAERTGGSVSTLTIQRTQQEDSAVYLCASSLSRGGGESDTQYFGPGTRLTVL.

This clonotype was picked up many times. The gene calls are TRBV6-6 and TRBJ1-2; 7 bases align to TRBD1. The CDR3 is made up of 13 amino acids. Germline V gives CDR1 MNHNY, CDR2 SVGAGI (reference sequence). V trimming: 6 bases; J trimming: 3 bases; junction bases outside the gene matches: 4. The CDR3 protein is CASRRDSHYGYTF. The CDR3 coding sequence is TGTGCCAGCAGGAGGGACAGCCACTATGGCTACACCTTC.